Reported below is one T cell receptor beta chain. No cognate antigen has been identified for it. No much larger clone is present one base from it, and per-base qualities are unavailable. Using the deep immunoSEQ assay, TCR CDR3 regions were amplified from genomic DNA by multiplex PCR. Extracted genomic DNA from each cell subset was distributed evenly across all wells of several immunoSEQ 96-well plates, and each plate was treated as a replicate. For sorted subsets, around 200 ng genomic DNA, equal to 30,000 to 35,000 T cell genomes, was loaded into each replicate PCR. Purified libraries were measured with a Qubit 3.0 fluorometer, size-checked on a Bioanalyzer 2100, and measured again with the KAPA Library Quantification kit. Every immunoSEQ 96-well plate was sequenced on a separate single-read 150-cycle Illumina NextSeq 550 flow cell. The original pipeline was this. Because the immunoSEQ output included only junctional sequences and no quality scores, the filtering could not be the same as the filtering used for full-length reads. Sequences were annotated with PyIR, a Python wrapper for IgBLAST v1.9, and V/J genes and CDR3 were assigned using IMGT germline references. Reads were filtered out if the reads had weak V/J assignments (E-value above 1e-6), no CDR3, stop codons, out-of-frame junctions, or ambiguous translated residues. A V3J clonotype was defined by an identical inferred V gene, J gene, and CDR3 amino acid sequence. The percentage overlap between two repertoires was calculated by dividing the number of shared unique clonotypes by the size of the smaller repertoire. RTK rarefaction, the Chao1 estimator, and Recon v2.1 estimates of unobserved clonotypes were used to assess repertoire richness. Generation probabilities were computed with OLGA for all TCRbeta clonotypes obtained by the gDNA method from several donors. Drawn from immuneACCESS, this table holds only the in-frame rearrangements with V and J called that TCRdb kept. Clones are partly lost; checked studies trace under half to an unresolved V gene and leave the rest unexplained. V, J and clone size derive from that table, while D and trimming were established from the DNA sequence. The table for this sample lists some 1,600,000 clones; around 98% of them were counted only once. 0.4% to 0.55% of the sample goes to the ten largest clones.

Healthy HIV-negative adults with no recently reported acute infections or vaccinations were included as donors. Only Caucasian adults living in Nashville, Tennessee, USA were represented among the donors. CD4+ T cells were enriched by magnetic negative selection; naive cells were then positively selected on CD45RA, and the negative fraction formed the memory subset. Blood was collected by leukapheresis, and PBMCs were isolated by Ficoll-Histopaque density gradient centrifugation and then cryopreserved in liquid nitrogen vapor phase. Purity and quantity of every magnetically sorted T cell population were checked by analytical flow cytometry. Each sorted fraction had its genomic DNA isolated and then quantified by UV absorbance on a Nanodrop 2000c. Its CDR3 holds 15 amino acids, cysteine through phenylalanine. The kept DNA is CDR3 alone, 45 bases in frame from the first base. A distance of 15 bases separates the germline ends of V and J, which lose 1 base and 4 bases respectively. The germline V gene (reference sequence) gives CDR1 as SGHNT and CDR2 as YYREEE.

This sample is part of a study of shared clonotypes between healthy human individuals (dated by TCRdb to about 2020). For the study in its entirety: The cohort included three men and a couple of women between 18 and 49 years of age. Per donor, three plates each were used for CD4 naive and CD4 memory, two for CD8 naive, and one for CD8 memory. The study deeply sequenced blood TCR repertoires of about five healthy adults to estimate repertoire size and the extent of clonotype sharing between individuals. Libraries were prepared and TCR repertoires were sequenced by different laboratories using diverse techniques, in order to increase sequencing depth and limit assay-specific biases. Per donor, leukapheresis produced somewhere between about 0.94 and 10 billion PBMCs. Overall study outcomes, separate from this receptor: Pairwise subsampling led to the expectation that sequencing depth would affect the degree of clonotype sharing among donors. Clonotypes shared by all four sorted-subset donors showed higher generation probabilities than non-shared clonotypes. Naive subsets generally had larger estimated clonotype richness than memory subsets. Because the study included a small number of donors, the genetic and exposure-history diversity represented was limited. About 5% of naive CD4, roughly 3.6% of naive CD8, about 2.5% of memory CD4, and approximately 0.4% of memory CD8 clonotypes were shared across four donors. Sampling was restricted to blood, and TCR repertoires in tissue are likely to differ from TCR repertoires in blood. Incomplete sequencing was indicated by rarefaction of sorted-subset datasets, despite the large sequencing depth.

The chain is assembled from TRBV5-4 and TRBJ2-7; the D call is possibly TRBD1 or TRBD2, each sharing 5 bases. The specimen was naive CD4+ T cells sorted from blood. This sample's cell subset or site label indicates: CD45RA+ positively selected. This clonotype was sampled from a man in his thirties or forties in good health. The DNA is as follows: TGTGCCAGCAGCTTGCGCCGGGACGGGCTATACGAGCAGTACTTC. This yields the protein CASSLRRDGLYEQYF.